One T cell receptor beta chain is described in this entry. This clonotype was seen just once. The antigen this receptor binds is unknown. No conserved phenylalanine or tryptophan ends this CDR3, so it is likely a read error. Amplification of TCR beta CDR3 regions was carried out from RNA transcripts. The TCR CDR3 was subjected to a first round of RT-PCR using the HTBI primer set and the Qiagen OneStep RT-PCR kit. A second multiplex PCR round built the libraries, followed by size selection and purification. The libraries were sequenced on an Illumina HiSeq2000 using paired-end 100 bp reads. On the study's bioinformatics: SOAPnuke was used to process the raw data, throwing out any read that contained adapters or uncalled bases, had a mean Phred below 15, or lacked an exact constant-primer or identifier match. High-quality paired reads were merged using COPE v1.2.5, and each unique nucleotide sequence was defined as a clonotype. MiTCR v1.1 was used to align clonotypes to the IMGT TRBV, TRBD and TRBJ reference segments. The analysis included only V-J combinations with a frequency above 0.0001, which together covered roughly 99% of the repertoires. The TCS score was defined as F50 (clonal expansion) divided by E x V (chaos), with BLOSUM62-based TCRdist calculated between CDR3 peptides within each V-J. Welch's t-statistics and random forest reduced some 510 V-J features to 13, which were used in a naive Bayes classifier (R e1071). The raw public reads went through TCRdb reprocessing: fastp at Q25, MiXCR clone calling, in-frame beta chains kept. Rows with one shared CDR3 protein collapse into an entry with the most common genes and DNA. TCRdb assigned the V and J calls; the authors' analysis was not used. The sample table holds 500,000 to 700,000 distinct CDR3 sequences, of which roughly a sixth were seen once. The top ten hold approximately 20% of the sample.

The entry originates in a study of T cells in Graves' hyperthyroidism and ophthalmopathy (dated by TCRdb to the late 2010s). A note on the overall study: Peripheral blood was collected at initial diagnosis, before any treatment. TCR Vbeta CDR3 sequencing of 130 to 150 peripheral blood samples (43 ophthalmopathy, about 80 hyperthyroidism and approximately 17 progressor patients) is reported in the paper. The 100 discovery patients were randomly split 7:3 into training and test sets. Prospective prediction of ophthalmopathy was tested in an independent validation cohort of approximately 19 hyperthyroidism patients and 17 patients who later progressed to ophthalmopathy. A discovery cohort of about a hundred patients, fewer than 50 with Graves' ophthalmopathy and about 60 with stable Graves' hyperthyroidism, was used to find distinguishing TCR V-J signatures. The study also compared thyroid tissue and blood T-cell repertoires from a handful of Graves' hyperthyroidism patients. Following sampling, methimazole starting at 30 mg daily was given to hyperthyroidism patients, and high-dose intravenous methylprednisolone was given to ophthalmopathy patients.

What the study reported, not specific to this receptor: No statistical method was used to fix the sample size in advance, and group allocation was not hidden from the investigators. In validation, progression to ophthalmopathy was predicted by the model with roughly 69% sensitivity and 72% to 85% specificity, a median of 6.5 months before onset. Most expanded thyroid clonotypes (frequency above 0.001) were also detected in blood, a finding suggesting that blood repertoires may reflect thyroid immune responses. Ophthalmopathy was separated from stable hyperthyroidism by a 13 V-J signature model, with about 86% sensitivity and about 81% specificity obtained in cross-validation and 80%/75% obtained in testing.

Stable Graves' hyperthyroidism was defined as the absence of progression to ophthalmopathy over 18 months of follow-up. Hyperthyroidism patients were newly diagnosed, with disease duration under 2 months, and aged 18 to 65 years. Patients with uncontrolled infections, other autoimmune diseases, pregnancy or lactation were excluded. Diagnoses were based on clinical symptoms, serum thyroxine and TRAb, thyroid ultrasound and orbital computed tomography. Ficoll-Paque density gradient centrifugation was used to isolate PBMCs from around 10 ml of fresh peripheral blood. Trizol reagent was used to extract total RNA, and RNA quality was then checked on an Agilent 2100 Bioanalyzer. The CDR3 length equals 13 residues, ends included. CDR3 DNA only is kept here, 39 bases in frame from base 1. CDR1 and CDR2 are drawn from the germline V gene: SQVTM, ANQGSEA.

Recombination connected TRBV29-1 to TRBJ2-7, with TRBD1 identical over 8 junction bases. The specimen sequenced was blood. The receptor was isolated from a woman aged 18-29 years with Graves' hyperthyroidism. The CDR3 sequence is CSVEGQGPYEQYL. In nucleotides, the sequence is TGCAGCGTCGAAGGACAGGGACCCTACGAGCAGTACCTC.